The present entry profiles one T cell receptor (beta chain) with its context. This entry is derived from a study of blood T cells in healthy people across ages. Germline V CDR1 and CDR2: SGHVS, FQNEAQ. The CDR3 consists of 14 residues. V trimming: 4 bases; J trimming: 4 bases; junction bases outside the gene matches: 6. A sample-barcoded 5' primer and a J-beta primer mix were used in a second PCR of roughly 7 to 11 cycles. TCRdb itself ran the 5' RACE reads through MiXCR, one entry per CDR3 protein. This sample yields approximately 690,000 distinct CDR3 sequences, of which roughly 41% are seen a single time; 25% to 35% belongs to the top ten.

This receptor was taken from an elderly man in good health. The chain has TRBV7-8 and TRBJ2-7; 8 nucleotides match TRBD2. Input material: blood. Written as DNA, the CDR3 is TGTGCCAGCAGCTCCGGGAGGGTTTCGTACGAGCAGTACTTC. Its translation is CASSSGRVSYEQYF. The complete variable domain, with remaining parts taken from reference TRBV7-8 and TRBJ2-7, reads GAGVSQSPRYKVAKRGQDVALRCDPISGHVSLFWYQQALGQGPEFLTYFQNEAQLDKSGLPSDRFFAERPEGSVSTLKIQRTQQEDSAVYLCASSSGRVSYEQYFGPGTRLTVT.